The sample holds many counts of the clone carrying this TCR beta chain. The sample is drawn from a study of identical twins. Via MiXCR, TCRdb re-called the 5' RACE reads, giving one row per CDR3 protein. The sample gives 130,000 to 150,000 distinct CDR3 sequences, around 3.6% of which show up once; around 8% is in the top ten. The CDR3 length is 18 residues. After removal of 0 bases from V and 4 bases from J, the junction contained 11 bases not matched to a gene. Looked up from germline, CDR1 is MGHRA and CDR2 is YSYEKL. Sequenced sample: memory T cells sorted from blood. This clonotype originated in a man aged 18 to 30 in good health. The chain uses TRBV4-1 and TRBJ2-2; 7 bases agree with TRBD1. The CDR3 DNA reads TGCGCCAGCAGCCAAGAAGTGGCGCGAGGGGGCATCACCGGGGAGCTGTTTTTT. Its protein product is CASSQEVARGGITGELFF.